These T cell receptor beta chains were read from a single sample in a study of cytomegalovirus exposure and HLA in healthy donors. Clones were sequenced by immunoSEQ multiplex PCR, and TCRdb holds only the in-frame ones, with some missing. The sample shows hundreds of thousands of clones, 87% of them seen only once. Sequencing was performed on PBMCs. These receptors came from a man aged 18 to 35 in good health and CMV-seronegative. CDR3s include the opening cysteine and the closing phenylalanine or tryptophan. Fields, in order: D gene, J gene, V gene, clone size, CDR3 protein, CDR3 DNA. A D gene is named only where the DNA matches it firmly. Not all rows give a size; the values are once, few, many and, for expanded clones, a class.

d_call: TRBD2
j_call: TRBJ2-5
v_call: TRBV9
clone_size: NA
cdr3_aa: CASSVSGISQETQYF
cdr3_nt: TGTGCCAGCAGCGTTAGCGGGATTTCCCAAGAGACCCAGTACTTC

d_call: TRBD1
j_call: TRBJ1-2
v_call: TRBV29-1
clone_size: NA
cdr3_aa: CSVENTGEGYTF
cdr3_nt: TGCAGCGTTGAGAATACAGGGGAGGGCTACACCTTC

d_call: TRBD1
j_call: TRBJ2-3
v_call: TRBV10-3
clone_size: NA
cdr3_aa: CAIRKPGQGAGDTQYF
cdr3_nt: TGTGCCATCAGGAAACCGGGACAGGGGGCGGGGGATACGCAGTATTTT

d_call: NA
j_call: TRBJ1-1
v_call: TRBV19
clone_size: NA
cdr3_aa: CASTAGSMNTEAFF
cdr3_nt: TGTGCCAGTACAGCAGGCTCAATGAACACTGAAGCTTTCTTT

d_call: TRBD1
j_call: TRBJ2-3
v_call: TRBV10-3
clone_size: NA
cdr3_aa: CAISKGAGDTQYF
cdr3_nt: TGTGCCATCAGTAAGGGGGCGGGAGATACGCAGTATTTT

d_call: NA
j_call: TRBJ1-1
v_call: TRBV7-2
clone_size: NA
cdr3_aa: CASSLIRGSNTEAFF
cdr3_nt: TGTGCCAGCAGCTTAATAAGGGGCTCGAACACTGAAGCTTTCTTT

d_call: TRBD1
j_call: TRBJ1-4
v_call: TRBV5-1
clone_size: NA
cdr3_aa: CASSSSDRAGGTNEKLFF
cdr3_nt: TGCGCCAGCAGCTCATCGGACAGGGCTGGGGGCACTAATGAAAAACTGTTTTTT

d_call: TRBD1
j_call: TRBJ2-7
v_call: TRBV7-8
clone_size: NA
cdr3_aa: CASSLVGQGSYEQYF
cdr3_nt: TGTGCCAGCAGCTTAGTAGGACAGGGCTCCTATGAGCAGTACTTC

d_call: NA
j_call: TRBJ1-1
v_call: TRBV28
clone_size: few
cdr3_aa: CASSRIGDTEAFF
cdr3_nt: TGTGCCAGCAGCCGAATCGGGGACACTGAAGCTTTCTTT

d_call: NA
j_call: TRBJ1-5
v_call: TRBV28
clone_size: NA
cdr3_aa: CASIRGGSNQPQHF
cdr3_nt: TGTGCCAGCATTCGGGGAGGGTCTAATCAGCCCCAGCATTTT

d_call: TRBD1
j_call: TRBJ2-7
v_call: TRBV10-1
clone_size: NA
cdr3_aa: CASTIWGQILQYF
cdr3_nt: TGCGCCAGCACCATTTGGGGACAGATCCTCCAGTACTTC